The rows below give T cell receptor beta chains drawn from one sample of a study of blood T cell repertoires in COVID-19. TCRdb's table, derived via immunoSEQ multiplex PCR, lists solely in-frame clones and lacks some. The profile shows about 140,000 clones, 85% to 90% of them singletons. Sequenced sample: peripheral blood. All receptors derive from a woman aged 55-69 years with acute or convalescent COVID-19. The CDR3 runs from the conserved cysteine through the conserved F or W. Each record gives: J gene, V gene, D gene, clone size, CDR3 protein, CDR3 DNA. A D gene is named only where the DNA matches it firmly. Size values are once, few and many counts, or a class for expanded clones, and some rows have none.

TRBJ2-3 TRBV18 - - CASSPKTGFTDTQYF TGTGCCAGCTCCCCCAAGACAGGCTTTACAGATACGCAGTATTTT
TRBJ2-2 TRBV9 TRBD1 - CASSVAITNGRGQGSRTGELFF TGTGCCAGCAGCGTAGCGATCACGAACGGGCGGGGACAGGGTTCAAGAACCGGGGAGCTGTTTTTT
TRBJ1-1 TRBV10-3 TRBD1 - CAISESRDRGSRYTEAFF TGTGCCATCAGTGAGTCTAGGGACAGGGGAAGTCGGTACACTGAAGCTTTCTTT
TRBJ2-7 TRBV5-5 - - CASSTQGGLMNEQYF TGTGCCAGCAGCACCCAGGGGGGTTTGATGAACGAGCAGTACTTC
TRBJ1-2 TRBV28 - - CASSFRVADYGYTF TGTGCCAGCAGTTTCAGGGTGGCGGACTATGGCTACACCTTC
TRBJ1-2 TRBV12-3/TRBV12-4 - - CASSLMGPGGYTF TGTGCCAGCAGTTTGATGGGCCCGGGGGGCTACACCTTC
TRBJ1-2 TRBV3-1/TRBV3-2 - - CASSHANLPAGLGYTF TGTGCCAGCAGCCACGCAAACCTCCCAGCAGGGCTGGGCTACACCTTC
TRBJ2-3 TRBV11-3 TRBD1 - CASSKGQDTDTQYF TGTGCCAGCAGTAAAGGACAGGACACAGATACGCAGTATTTT
TRBJ1-2 TRBV30 TRBD1 - CAWIGQGPYGYTF TGTGCCTGGATCGGACAGGGACCATATGGCTACACCTTC
TRBJ2-5 TRBV5-4 TRBD2 - CASSISGGAPEETQYF TGTGCCAGCAGCATTAGCGGGGGGGCTCCAGAAGAGACCCAGTACTTC
TRBJ2-2 TRBV7-7 TRBD2 - CASSRTSGGGANTGELFF TGTGCTAGCAGCCGGACTAGCGGGGGGGGAGCGAACACCGGGGAGCTGTTTTTT
TRBJ2-1 TRBV28 - - CASSLWLLSSYNEQFF TGTGCCAGCAGTTTATGGCTCCTGAGCTCCTACAATGAGCAGTTCTTC
TRBJ2-3 TRBV9 TRBD2 - CASSVGLAGANFTDTQYF TGTGCCAGCAGCGTAGGGCTAGCGGGGGCCAACTTTACAGATACGCAGTATTTT
TRBJ1-1 TRBV19 TRBD1 - CASSLITTGMNTEAFF TGTGCCAGTAGTCTCATTACGACAGGGATGAACACTGAAGCTTTCTTT
TRBJ2-3 TRBV28 - - CASRRAGADTQYF TGTGCCAGCAGGAGGGCCGGAGCAGATACGCAGTATTTT
TRBJ1-3 TRBV9 - - CASSVGGLSSGNTIYF TGTGCCAGCAGCGTAGGGGGGCTCAGCTCTGGAAACACCATATATTTT
TRBJ2-1 TRBV11-2 - - CASSGSRSNEQFF TGTGCCAGCAGCGGGTCTAGGAGCAATGAGCAGTTCTTC
TRBJ1-2 TRBV29-1 - - CSVGEPMSAVGYTF TGCAGCGTTGGGGAGCCCATGTCCGCTGTTGGCTACACCTTC
TRBJ1-5 TRBV10-1 - - CASSGGLNQPQHF TGCGCCAGCAGTGGGGGACTTAATCAGCCCCAGCATTTT
TRBJ2-1 TRBV7-3 TRBD2 - CASSSAGGPSEQFF TGTGCCAGCAGCTCAGCGGGGGGGCCGTCTGAGCAGTTCTTC
TRBJ1-4 TRBV5-1 - - CASSLSVATNEKLFF TGCGCCAGCAGCTTGTCCGTAGCAACTAATGAAAAACTGTTTTTT
TRBJ2-3 TRBV28 - - CASSPTGGGGTDTQYF TGTGCCAGCAGTCCAACCGGGGGCGGGGGTACAGATACGCAGTATTTT
TRBJ1-1 TRBV30 - - CARSRQGGTEAFF TGTGCCAGAAGCAGGCAGGGCGGCACTGAAGCTTTCTTT
TRBJ2-1 TRBV6-5 TRBD1 few CGTGGTGGREQFF TGTGGAACCGGGGGGACAGGGGGTCGGGAGCAGTTCTTC
TRBJ2-3 TRBV25-1 - - CASGPTQGLDTQYF TGTGCCAGCGGTCCCACCCAGGGGTTAGATACGCAGTATTTT
TRBJ2-3 TRBV21-1 - - CASTYRGSVTDTQYF TGTGCCAGCACCTACAGGGGCTCGGTCACAGATACGCAGTATTTT
TRBJ1-6 TRBV11-3 TRBD1 - CASSSDRVESPLHF TGTGCCAGCAGCTCAGACAGGGTAGAATCACCCCTCCACTTT
TRBJ2-7 TRBV3-1/TRBV3-2 - few CASRPGHRSYEQYF TGTGCCAGCAGACCGGGACACCGATCCTACGAGCAGTACTTC
TRBJ2-7 TRBV11-3 TRBD2 - CASSPRLAGMYEQYF TGTGCCAGCAGCCCTCGGCTAGCGGGGATGTACGAGCAGTACTTC
TRBJ1-2 TRBV5-4 TRBD1 - CASSPPTGTGGYTF TGTGCCAGCAGCCCCCCGACAGGGACGGGTGGCTACACCTTC
TRBJ1-2 TRBV5-3 TRBD1 - CARSSCLNRGLYGYTF TGTGCCAGAAGCTCCTGCCTCAACAGGGGGCTCTATGGCTACACCTTC
TRBJ2-2 TRBV6-6 TRBD1 - CASSRQGAVTTGELFF TGTGCCAGCAGTCGACAGGGGGCTGTTACCACCGGGGAGCTGTTTTTT
TRBJ1-2 TRBV2 TRBD1 few CASRGQGPLLRSF TGTGCCAGCAGGGGACAGGGGCCCCTTCTTAGGTCCTTC
TRBJ1-5 TRBV30 - - CAWSVELGNQPQHF TGTGCCTGGAGTGTAGAGTTGGGCAATCAGCCCCAGCATTTT
TRBJ1-5 TRBV10-3 TRBD1 few CAIANGQGTQPQHF TGTGCCATCGCGAATGGACAGGGAACTCAGCCCCAGCATTTT
TRBJ2-3 TRBV19 - - CASSTTSTDTQYF TGTGCCAGTAGTACAACTAGCACAGATACGCAGTATTTT
TRBJ1-6 TRBV4-1 - - CASSPLAAGSYNSPLHF TGCGCCAGCAGTCCCCTTGCCGCAGGTAGCTATAATTCACCCCTCCACTTT
TRBJ1-1 TRBV6-2/TRBV6-3 - - CASSQSRGRGKAFF TGTGCCAGCAGCCAAAGCCGGGGTCGGGGTAAAGCTTTCTTT
TRBJ1-2 TRBV29-1 - - CSVGTGGAGNGYTF TGCAGCGTTGGAACGGGGGGCGCAGGAAATGGCTACACCTTC
TRBJ1-4 TRBV5-1 - once CASSLGAVATNEKLFF TGCGCCAGCAGCTTGGGGGCTGTTGCAACTAATGAAAAACTGTTTTTT
TRBJ2-7 TRBV27 TRBD1 - CASSKQGTYEQYF TGTGCCAGCAGTAAACAGGGGACCTACGAGCAGTACTTC
TRBJ1-2 TRBV4-3 - - CASSQEVVRRNTYGYTF TGCGCCAGCAGCCAAGAGGTCGTCAGGCGAAACACCTATGGCTACACCTTC